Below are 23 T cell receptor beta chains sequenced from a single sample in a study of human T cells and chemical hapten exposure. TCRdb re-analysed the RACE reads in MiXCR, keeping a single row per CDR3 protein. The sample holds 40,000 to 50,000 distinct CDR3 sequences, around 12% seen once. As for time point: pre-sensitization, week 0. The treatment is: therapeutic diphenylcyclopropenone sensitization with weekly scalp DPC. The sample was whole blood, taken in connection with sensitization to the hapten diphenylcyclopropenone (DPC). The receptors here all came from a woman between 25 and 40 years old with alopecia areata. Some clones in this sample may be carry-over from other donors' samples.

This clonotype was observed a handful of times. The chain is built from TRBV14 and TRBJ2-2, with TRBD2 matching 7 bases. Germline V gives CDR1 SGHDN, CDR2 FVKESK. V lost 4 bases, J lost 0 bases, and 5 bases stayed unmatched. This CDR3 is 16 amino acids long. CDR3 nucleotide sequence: TGTGCCAGCAGCCCGCTACTAGCGTCGAACACCGGGGAGCTGTTTTTT. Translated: CASSPLLASNTGELFF.

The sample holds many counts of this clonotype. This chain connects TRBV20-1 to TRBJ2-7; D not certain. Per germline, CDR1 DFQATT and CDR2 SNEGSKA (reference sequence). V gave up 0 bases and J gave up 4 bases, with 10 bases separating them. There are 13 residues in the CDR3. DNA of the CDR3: TGCAGTGCTAGAGATACTATCTCATACGAGCAGTACTTC. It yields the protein CSARDTISYEQYF.

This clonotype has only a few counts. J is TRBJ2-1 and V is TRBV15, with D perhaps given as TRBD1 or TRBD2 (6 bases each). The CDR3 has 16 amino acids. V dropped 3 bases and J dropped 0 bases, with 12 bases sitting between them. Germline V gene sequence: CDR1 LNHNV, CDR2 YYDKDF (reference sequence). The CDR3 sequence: CATSRGGLSSYNEQFF. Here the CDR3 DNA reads TGTGCCACCAGCAGGGGGGGCCTTAGCTCCTACAATGAGCAGTTCTTC.

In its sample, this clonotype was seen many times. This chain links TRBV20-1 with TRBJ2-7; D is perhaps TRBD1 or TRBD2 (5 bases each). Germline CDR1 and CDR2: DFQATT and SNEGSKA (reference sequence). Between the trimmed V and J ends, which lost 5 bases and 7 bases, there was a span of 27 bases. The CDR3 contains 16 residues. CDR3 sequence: CSAPRLGATSQGEQYF. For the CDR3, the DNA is TGCAGTGCTCCCCGGCTGGGAGCCACGTCTCAGGGAGAGCAGTACTTC.

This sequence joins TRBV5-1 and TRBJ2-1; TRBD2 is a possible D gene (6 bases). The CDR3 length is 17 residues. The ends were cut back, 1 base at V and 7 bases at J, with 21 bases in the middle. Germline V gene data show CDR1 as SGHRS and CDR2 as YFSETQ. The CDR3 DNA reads TGCGCCAGCAGCTTGCCCCCGCGGTCCGGGAGCGGAAATGAGCAGTTCTTC. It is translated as CASSLPPRSGSGNEQFF.

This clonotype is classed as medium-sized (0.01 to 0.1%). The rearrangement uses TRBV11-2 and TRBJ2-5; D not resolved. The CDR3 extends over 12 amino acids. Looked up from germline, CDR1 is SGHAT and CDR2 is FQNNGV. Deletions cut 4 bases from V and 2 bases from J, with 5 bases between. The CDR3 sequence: CASSYSQETQYF. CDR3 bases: TGTGCCAGCAGCTACAGTCAAGAGACCCAGTACTTC.

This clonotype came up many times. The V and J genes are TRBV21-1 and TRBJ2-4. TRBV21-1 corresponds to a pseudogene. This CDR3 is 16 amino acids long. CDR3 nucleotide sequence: TGTGCCAGCCTGAACGACTTCCTCAGCGCCAAAAACATTCAGTACTTC. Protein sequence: CASLNDFLSAKNIQYF.

CDR3 sequence reads: CAAPGGETQYF. The CDR3 region has the DNA TGTGCCGCCCCCGGGGGAGAGACCCAGTACTTC. The rearrangement uses TRBV7-9 and TRBJ2-5, with D possibly TRBD2 on 6 matching bases. This CDR3 spans 11 amino acids. The V end was cut by 11 bases, the J end by 4 bases, with 11 bases between. CDR1 is SEHNR, CDR2 FQNEAQ, per germline (reference sequence).

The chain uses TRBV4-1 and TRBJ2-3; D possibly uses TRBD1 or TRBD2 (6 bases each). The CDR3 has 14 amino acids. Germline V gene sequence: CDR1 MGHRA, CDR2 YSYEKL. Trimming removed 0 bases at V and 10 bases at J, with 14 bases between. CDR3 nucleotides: TGCGCCAGCAGCCAAGACACCTTGGGGGGCGCGCAGTATTTT. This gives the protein CASSQDTLGGAQYF.

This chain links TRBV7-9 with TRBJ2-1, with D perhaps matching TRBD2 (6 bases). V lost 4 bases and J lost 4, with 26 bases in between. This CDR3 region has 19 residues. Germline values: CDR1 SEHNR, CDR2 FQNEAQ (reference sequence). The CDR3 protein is CASSSSGTAITQVYNEQFF. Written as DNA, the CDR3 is TGTGCCAGCAGCTCCTCCGGGACTGCGATCACGCAAGTTTACAATGAGCAGTTCTTC.

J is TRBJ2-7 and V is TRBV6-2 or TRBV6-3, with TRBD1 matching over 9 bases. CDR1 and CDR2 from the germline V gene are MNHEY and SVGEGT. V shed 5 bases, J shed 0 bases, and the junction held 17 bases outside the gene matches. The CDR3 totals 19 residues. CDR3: CASSPGTGTFRTSSYEQYF. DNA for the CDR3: TGTGCCAGCAGTCCGGGGACAGGGACATTCAGGACAAGCTCCTACGAGCAGTACTTC.

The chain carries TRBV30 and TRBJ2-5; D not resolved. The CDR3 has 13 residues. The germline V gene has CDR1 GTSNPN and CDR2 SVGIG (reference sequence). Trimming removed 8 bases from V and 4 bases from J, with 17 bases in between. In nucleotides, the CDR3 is TGTGCCAGAGGAACGCAACACCGAGAGACCCAGTACTTC. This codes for CARGTQHRETQYF. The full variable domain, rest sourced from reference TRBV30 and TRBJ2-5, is SQTIHQWPATLVQPVGSPLSLECTVEGTSNPNLYWYRQAAGRGLQLLFYSVGIGQISSEVPQNLSASRPQDRQFILSSKKLLLSDSGFYLCARGTQHRETQYFGPGTRLLVL.

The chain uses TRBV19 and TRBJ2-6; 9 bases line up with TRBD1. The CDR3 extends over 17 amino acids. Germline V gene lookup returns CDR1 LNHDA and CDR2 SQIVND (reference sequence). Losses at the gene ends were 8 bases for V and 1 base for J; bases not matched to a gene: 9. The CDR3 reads CASGQGLYSSGANVLTF. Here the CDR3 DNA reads TGTGCCAGTGGACAGGGGCTTTATTCGTCTGGGGCCAACGTCCTGACTTTC.

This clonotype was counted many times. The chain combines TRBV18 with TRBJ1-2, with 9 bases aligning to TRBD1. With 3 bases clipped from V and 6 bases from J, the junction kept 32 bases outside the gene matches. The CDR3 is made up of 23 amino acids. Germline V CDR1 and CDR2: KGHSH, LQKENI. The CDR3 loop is CASSPFPGQGAPERLPTTNGYTF. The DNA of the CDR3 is TGTGCCAGCTCACCGTTTCCGGGACAGGGTGCCCCTGAACGACTACCGACGACCAATGGCTACACCTTC.

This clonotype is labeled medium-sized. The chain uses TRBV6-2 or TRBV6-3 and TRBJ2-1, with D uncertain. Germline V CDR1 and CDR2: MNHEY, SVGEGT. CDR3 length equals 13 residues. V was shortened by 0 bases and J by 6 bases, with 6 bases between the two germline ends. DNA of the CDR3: TGTGCCAGCAGTTACTCGAGGTTCAATGAGCAGTTCTTC. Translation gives CASSYSRFNEQFF.

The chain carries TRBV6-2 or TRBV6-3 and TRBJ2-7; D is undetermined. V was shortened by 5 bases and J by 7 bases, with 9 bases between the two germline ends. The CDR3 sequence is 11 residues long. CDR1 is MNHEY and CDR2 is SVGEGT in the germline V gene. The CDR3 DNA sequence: TGTGCCAGCAGTATATTCATTGAGCAGTACTTC. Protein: CASSIFIEQYF.

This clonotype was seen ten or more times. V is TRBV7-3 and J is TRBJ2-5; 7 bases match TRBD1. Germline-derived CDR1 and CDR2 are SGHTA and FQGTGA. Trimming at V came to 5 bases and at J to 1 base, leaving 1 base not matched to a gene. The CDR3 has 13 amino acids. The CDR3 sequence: CASSGQAQETQYF. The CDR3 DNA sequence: TGTGCCAGCAGCGGACAGGCCCAAGAGACCCAGTACTTC.

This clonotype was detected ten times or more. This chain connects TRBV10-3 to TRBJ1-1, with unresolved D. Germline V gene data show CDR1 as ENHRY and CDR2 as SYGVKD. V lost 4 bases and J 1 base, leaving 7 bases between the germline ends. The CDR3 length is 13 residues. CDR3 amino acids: CAISVGQNTEAFF. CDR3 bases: TGTGCCATCAGTGTTGGCCAGAACACTGAAGCTTTCTTT.

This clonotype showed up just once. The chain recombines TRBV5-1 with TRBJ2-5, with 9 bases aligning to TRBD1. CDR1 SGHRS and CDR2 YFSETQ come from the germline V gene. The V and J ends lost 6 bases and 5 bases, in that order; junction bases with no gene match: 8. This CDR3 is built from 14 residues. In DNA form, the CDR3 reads TGCGCCAGCACGGACAGGGGCCGGGGGGAGACCCAGTACTTC. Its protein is CASTDRGRGETQYF.

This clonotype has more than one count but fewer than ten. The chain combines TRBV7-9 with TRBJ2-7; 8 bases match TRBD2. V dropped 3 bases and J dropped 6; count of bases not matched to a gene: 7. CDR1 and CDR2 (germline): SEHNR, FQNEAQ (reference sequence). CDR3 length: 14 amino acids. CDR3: CASSFGLALGEQYF. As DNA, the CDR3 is TGTGCCAGCAGCTTCGGACTAGCCCTAGGCGAGCAGTACTTC. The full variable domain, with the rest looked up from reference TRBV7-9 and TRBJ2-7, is DTGVSQNPRHKITKRGQNVTFRCDPISEHNRLYWYRQTLGQGPEFLTYFQNEAQLEKSRLLSDRFSAERPKGSFSTLEIQRTEQGDSAMYLCASSFGLALGEQYFGPGTRLTVT.

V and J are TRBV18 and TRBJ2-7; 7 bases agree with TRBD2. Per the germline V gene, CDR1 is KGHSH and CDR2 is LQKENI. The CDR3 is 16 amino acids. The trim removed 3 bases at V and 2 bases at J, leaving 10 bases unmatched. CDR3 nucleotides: TGTGCCAGCTCACCTGAAGAGAGCGGGATAACCTACGAGCAGTACTTC. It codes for CASSPEESGITYEQYF.

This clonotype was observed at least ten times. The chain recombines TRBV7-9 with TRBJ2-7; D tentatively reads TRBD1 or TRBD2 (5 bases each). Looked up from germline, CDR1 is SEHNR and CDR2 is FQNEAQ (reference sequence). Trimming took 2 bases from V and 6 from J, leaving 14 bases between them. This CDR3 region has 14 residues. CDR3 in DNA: TGTGCCAGCAGCTTACCGAGTGTTGGGGGCGAGCAGTACTTC. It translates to CASSLPSVGGEQYF.

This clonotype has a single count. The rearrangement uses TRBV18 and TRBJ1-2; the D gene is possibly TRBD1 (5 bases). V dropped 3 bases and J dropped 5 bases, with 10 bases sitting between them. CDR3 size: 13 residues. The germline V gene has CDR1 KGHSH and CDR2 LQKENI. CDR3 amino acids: CASSPVGGYGYTF. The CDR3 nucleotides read TGTGCCAGCTCACCGGTCGGGGGTTATGGCTACACCTTC.